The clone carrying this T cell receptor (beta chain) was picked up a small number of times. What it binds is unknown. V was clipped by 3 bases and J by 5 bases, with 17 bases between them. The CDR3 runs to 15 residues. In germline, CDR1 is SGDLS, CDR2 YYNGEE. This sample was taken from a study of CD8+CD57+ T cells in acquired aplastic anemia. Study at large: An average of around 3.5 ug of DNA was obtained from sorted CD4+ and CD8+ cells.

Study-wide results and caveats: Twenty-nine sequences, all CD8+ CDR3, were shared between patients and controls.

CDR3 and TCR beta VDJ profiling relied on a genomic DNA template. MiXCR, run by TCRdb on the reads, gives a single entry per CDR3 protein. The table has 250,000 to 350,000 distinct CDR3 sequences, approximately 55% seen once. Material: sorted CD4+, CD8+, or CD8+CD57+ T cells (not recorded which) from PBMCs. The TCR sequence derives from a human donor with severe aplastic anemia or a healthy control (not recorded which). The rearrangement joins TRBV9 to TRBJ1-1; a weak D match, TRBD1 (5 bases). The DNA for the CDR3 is TGTGCCAGCAGCGCCTGGGGGGGAAGGGAAACTGAAGCTTTCTTT. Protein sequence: CASSAWGGRETEAFF. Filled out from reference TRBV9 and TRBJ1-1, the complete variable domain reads DSGVTQTPKHLITATGQRVTLRCSPRSGDLSVYWYQQSLDQGLQFLIQYYNGEERAKGNILERFSAQQFPDLHSELNLSSLELGDSALYFCASSAWGGRETEAFFGQGTRLTVV.